This T cell receptor beta chain was sequenced in a study of siplizumab effects on memory and regulatory T cells. Whole-study findings and limits: Researchers could map only a minor fraction of alloreactive clones to unstimulated subsets. Some alloreactive sequences were traceable to unstimulated CD4+ memory cells, and siplizumab significantly reduced them. Major contributors to the alloresponse seemed to be naive T cells, which also appeared more diverse than memory cells.

Researchers sequenced unstimulated naive, memory, effector memory and TEMRA subsets in a few donor pairs. The CDR3 runs to 13 residues. V dropped 8 bases and J dropped 8 bases, with 18 bases sitting between them. From germline, CDR1 is MNHNS and CDR2 SASEGT. Produced via immunoSEQ multiplex PCR; TCRdb's table is partial and in-frame only. The table has thousands of clones, 55% to 75% seen once; the top ten hold 65% to 70%. On this clone: Its antigen is undetermined.

This sequence originates from a human donor in good health. The sequenced sample was effector memory CD8+ T cells sorted from blood. Subset in this sample: unstimulated CD8+ effector memory T cells. The chain carries TRBV6-1 and TRBJ1-1, with D possibly TRBD1 on 6 matching bases. Here the CDR3 reads CASHDEPGQEAFF. The CDR3 DNA reads as TGTGCCAGCCACGATGAACCGGGACAAGAAGCTTTCTTT.